This TCR beta chain was documented in a study of OX40 agonist ivuxolimab in advanced cancers. CDR1 and CDR2 (germline): SGHNT, YYREEE (reference sequence). This CDR3 has 15 residues. Trimming cost V 0 bases and J 5 bases, with 15 bases left between them. The method was immunoSEQ multiplex PCR; TCRdb's version includes in-frame clones alone and lacks a portion of them. The sample yields about 58,000 clones, 70% to 90% seen once. The J gene is TRBJ2-7, the V gene TRBV5-4, with D maybe TRBD2 (5 bases). Sequences were derived from CD4+ or CD8+ T cells sorted from blood, sampled in a trial of the OX40 agonist ivuxolimab. The sequence was collected from an adult with an advanced solid tumor such as melanoma, head and neck, liver or kidney cancer. The CDR3 DNA sequence: TGTGCCAGCAGCTTGGCCGGAGGCAGACTCCACGAGCAGTACTTC. Translating gives CASSLAGGRLHEQYF. The full variable domain, completed using reference TRBV5-4 and TRBJ2-7, is ETGVTQSPTHLIKTRGQQVTLRCSSQSGHNTVSWYQQALGQGPQFIFQYYREEENGRGNFPPRFSGLQFPNYSSELNVNALELDDSALYLCASSLAGGRLHEQYFGPGTRLTVT.